One and the same sample provided the 30 T cell receptor beta chains below, sequenced in a study of cytomegalovirus exposure and HLA in healthy donors. PCR involved 60 Vbeta and 13 Jbeta primers. This table comes from immunoSEQ multiplex PCR, and its TCRdb copy is limited to in-frame clones, with some not included. The sample has some 50,000 clones, about 70% seen once. Sequencing used PBMCs. The receptor set was obtained from a woman aged 45 to 65 in good health and CMV-seropositive.

The chain carries TRBV7-9 and TRBJ2-6; a weak D match, TRBD1 (5 bases). With 2 bases removed from V and 4 bases from J, the gap between germline ends came to 9 bases. The germline V gene has CDR1 SEHNR and CDR2 FQNEAQ (reference sequence). The CDR3 consists of 15 residues. The CDR3 reads CASSLRGSGANVLTF. In DNA form, the CDR3 reads TGTGCCAGCAGCTTAAGGGGATCCGGGGCCAACGTCCTGACTTTC.

The chain employs TRBV19 and TRBJ2-5; 9 bases align to TRBD2. The CDR3 runs to 16 residues. Germline-derived CDR1 and CDR2 are LNHDA and SQIVND (reference sequence). V was pared by 3 bases and J by 5 bases, with 10 bases of the junction left unmatched. The DNA for the CDR3 is TGTGCCAGTAGTATCCGCCGCGGGGGGGCAGAGGAGACCCAGTACTTC. Translating it yields CASSIRRGGAEETQYF.

This clone was detected a few times. The gene calls are TRBV19 and TRBJ1-4; a weak D match, TRBD1 (6 bases). Per germline, CDR1 LNHDA and CDR2 SQIVND (reference sequence). The CDR3 has 15 residues. Trimming left V 5 bases short and J 7 bases short, with 17 bases between. The CDR3 loop reads CASSGPRGSGEKLFF. CDR3 coding DNA: TGTGCCAGTAGTGGACCTAGGGGGTCCGGTGAAAAACTGTTTTTT.

This sequence joins TRBV28 and TRBJ1-1; tentative D call: TRBD1 (5 bases). The V end was cut by 8 bases, the J end by 0 bases, with 13 bases between. The CDR3 is 14 residues long. Per germline, CDR1 MDHEN and CDR2 SYDVKM. The CDR3 protein is CASVWTQMNTEAFF. CDR3 nucleotides: TGTGCCAGCGTTTGGACACAAATGAACACTGAAGCTTTCTTT.

This chain links TRBV7-3 with TRBJ1-1; D is ambiguous. Germline V gene data show CDR1 as SGHTA and CDR2 as FQGTGA. Trimming took 0 bases from V and 11 from J, leaving 13 bases between them. The CDR3 is made up of 13 amino acids. This CDR3 is CASSLTSQTGAFF. For the CDR3, the DNA is TGTGCCAGCAGCTTAACGAGCCAAACCGGTGCTTTCTTT.

This clone was detected a few times. The rearrangement joins TRBV2 to TRBJ2-1, with 12 nucleotides matching TRBD2. The CDR3 has 15 amino acids. Germline V gene sequence: CDR1 SNHLY, CDR2 FYNNEI. V was clipped by 6 bases and J by 7 bases; unmatched bases: 7. CDR3: CASSASGGAGNEQFF. DNA of the CDR3: TGTGCCAGCAGCGCTAGCGGGGGGGCCGGTAATGAGCAGTTCTTC.

The chain is built from TRBV9 and TRBJ2-5; tentatively, D is TRBD2 (5 bases). Germline loops: CDR1 SGDLS, CDR2 YYNGEE. The CDR3 is 15 amino acids. Trimming removed 0 bases from V and 4 bases from J, with 13 bases in between. Written as DNA, the CDR3 is TGTGCCAGCAGCGTAGGAGTCGGGAAGGGAGAGACCCAGTACTTC. This codes for CASSVGVGKGETQYF.

The chain has TRBV6-5 and TRBJ1-2, with D unclear. Deletions cut 0 bases from V and 2 bases from J, with 10 bases between. Germline V gene sequence: CDR1 MNHEY, CDR2 SVGAGI. CDR3 length equals 15 residues. The CDR3 DNA reads TGTGCCAGCAGTTACTCGAAGACCGGGAACTATGGCTACACCTTC. Its translation: CASSYSKTGNYGYTF.

The chain combines TRBV6-5 with TRBJ1-1; TRBD1 matches 9 bases. Germline V gene sequence: CDR1 MNHEY, CDR2 SVGAGI. The trim removed 6 bases at V and 5 bases at J, leaving 7 bases unmatched. The CDR3 covers 14 residues. The CDR3: CASSPGQGRTEAFF. DNA of the CDR3: TGTGCCAGCAGCCCGGGACAGGGAAGGACTGAAGCTTTCTTT.

V is TRBV5-1 and J is TRBJ1-2, with no clear D. In germline, CDR1 is SGHRS, CDR2 YFSETQ. V lost 0 bases, J lost 2 bases, and 5 bases lay in between. The CDR3 length is 13 residues. The chain's CDR3 is CASSLAPNYGYTF. The CDR3 DNA follows: TGCGCCAGCAGCTTGGCTCCGAACTATGGCTACACCTTC.

The chain employs TRBV19 and TRBJ1-5; tentatively, D is TRBD1 (6 bases). The V gene's germline CDR1 is LNHDA and CDR2 SQIVND (reference sequence). The CDR3 extends over 14 amino acids. The V end lost 3 bases, the J end lost 6 bases, and 12 bases lay between the germline ends. The CDR3 DNA reads TGTGCCAGTAGTATTCTCAGGGGTAGTCAGCCCCAGCATTTT. The encoded protein is CASSILRGSQPQHF.

The chain links TRBV28 to TRBJ2-1, with TRBD2 identical over 11 bases. The CDR3 loop spans 17 amino acids. The germline V gene encodes CDR1 MDHEN and CDR2 SYDVKM. The V segment lost 6 bases and the J segment 5 bases; nucleotides outside the gene matches: 12. For the CDR3, the DNA is TGTGCCAGCAGCCGAAACCGACTAGCGGGAAGCAACAATGAGCAGTTCTTC. Translating it yields CASSRNRLAGSNNEQFF.

The chain combines TRBV7-2 with TRBJ2-1; TRBD2 aligns across 9 bases. The J segment lost 2 bases and the V segment lost 4 bases, leaving 12 bases of the junction unmatched. The germline V gene encodes CDR1 SGHTA and CDR2 FQGNSA. This CDR3 comprises 18 residues. The CDR3 loop is CASSSGTSRSSAYNEQFF. CDR3 bases: TGTGCCAGCAGCTCCGGGACTAGCAGATCCTCTGCCTACAATGAGCAGTTCTTC.

The chain employs TRBV18 and TRBJ2-6; 7 positions agree with TRBD2. The CDR3 runs 17 residues. Trimming took 5 bases from V and 1 from J; bases not matched to a gene: 8. From germline, CDR1 is KGHSH and CDR2 LQKENI. The CDR3 protein is CASSSVGRGSGANVLTF. Here the CDR3 DNA reads TGTGCCAGCTCATCGGTGGGGAGGGGATCTGGGGCCAACGTCCTGACTTTC.

CDR3 residues: CASSDSTYGYTF. CDR3 coding DNA: TGTGCCAGCTCGGACAGCACCTATGGCTACACCTTC. The V call is TRBV6-6, the J call TRBJ1-2; D may be TRBD1 (6 bases). CDR1 is MNHNY and CDR2 is SVGAGI in the germline V gene (reference sequence). The CDR3 contains 12 residues. V was trimmed by 8 bases and J by 4 bases, leaving 11 bases between them.

The rearrangement joins TRBV7-9 to TRBJ1-1; weak D call: TRBD1 (5 bases). The CDR3 is 14 amino acids. From germline, CDR1 is SEHNR and CDR2 FQNEAQ (reference sequence). V was trimmed by 3 bases and J by 0 bases, leaving 8 bases between them. CDR3: CASSFGGMNTEAFF. The CDR3 nucleotides are TGTGCCAGCAGCTTCGGGGGTATGAACACTGAAGCTTTCTTT. The full variable domain, with the rest looked up from reference TRBV7-9 and TRBJ1-1, is DTGVSQNPRHKITKRGQNVTFRCDPISEHNRLYWYRQTLGQGPEFLTYFQNEAQLEKSRLLSDRFSAERPKGSFSTLEIQRTEQGDSAMYLCASSFGGMNTEAFFGQGTRLTVV.

V is TRBV28 and J is TRBJ2-1; D call uncertain. The V end was cut by 1 base, the J end by 5 bases, with 12 bases between. Germline CDR1 and CDR2: MDHEN and SYDVKM. The CDR3 runs 15 residues. As DNA, the CDR3 is TGTGCCAGCAGTTTATTTGCTAACCCGGACAATGAGCAGTTCTTC. It yields the protein CASSLFANPDNEQFF.

The chain employs TRBV6-1 and TRBJ2-1, with TRBD2 as a possible D gene (5 bases). The CDR3 consists of 14 residues. The V gene lost 4 bases and the J gene lost 15 bases, with 22 bases spanning the gap. In germline, CDR1 is MNHNS, CDR2 SASEGT. The CDR3 DNA reads as TGTGCCAGCAGTGGACTGGACTGGACCACCCGGGCGTTCTTC. It translates to CASSGLDWTTRAFF.

The chain is built from TRBV2 and TRBJ1-1, with 8 bases that match TRBD1. CDR3 length: 14 residues. Germline V CDR1 and CDR2: SNHLY, FYNNEI. V shed 4 bases and J 4 bases; nucleotides not matched to a gene: 5. The chain's CDR3 is CASSVDRGGTEAFF. The CDR3 DNA sequence: TGTGCCAGCAGTGTTGACAGGGGCGGCACTGAAGCTTTCTTT.

V and J are TRBV4-3 and TRBJ2-1; D not certain. The CDR3 is made up of 15 amino acids. Deletions cut 1 base from V and 1 base from J, with 8 bases between. Germline CDR1 reads LGHNA; CDR2 reads YSLEER. In DNA form, the CDR3 reads TGCGCCAGCAGCCAAGGGCGGTCATCCTACAATGAGCAGTTCTTC. Translating gives CASSQGRSSYNEQFF.

The V and J genes are TRBV4-2 and TRBJ1-5; the match to TRBD1 covers 7 bases. This CDR3 has 16 residues. Germline V gives CDR1 LGHNA, CDR2 YNFKEQ. V gave up 1 base and J gave up 1 base; unmatched junction bases: 4. The CDR3 spells CASSQVDRLSNQPQHF. The DNA of the CDR3 is TGTGCCAGCAGCCAAGTGGACAGGCTAAGCAATCAGCCCCAGCATTTT.

This sequence joins TRBV2 and TRBJ2-3; a possible D gene is TRBD2 (6 bases). This CDR3 spans 14 amino acids. The germline V gene encodes CDR1 SNHLY and CDR2 FYNNEI. With 7 bases removed from V and 0 bases from J, the gap between germline ends came to 11 bases. The CDR3 spells CASTAGISTDTQYF. For the CDR3, the DNA is TGTGCCAGCACGGCGGGAATAAGCACAGATACGCAGTATTTT.

The rearrangement joins TRBV7-2 to TRBJ2-3, with TRBD2 matching over 16 bases. The ends lost 3 bases at V and 1 base at J; junction bases unmatched: 4. This CDR3 contains 18 residues. Germline CDR1 is SGHTA and CDR2 is FQGNSA. The CDR3: CASSLGLAGGLGTDTQYF. The CDR3 DNA sequence: TGTGCCAGCAGCTTGGGACTAGCGGGGGGGCTGGGCACAGATACGCAGTATTTT.

The V call is TRBV9, the J call TRBJ2-5, with D perhaps matching TRBD2 (6 bases). The CDR3 loop spans 14 amino acids. V lost 0 bases, J lost 5 bases, and 11 bases lay in between. The germline V gene encodes CDR1 SGDLS and CDR2 YYNGEE. CDR3 coding DNA: TGTGCCAGCAGCGTAGTATCTAGCGCCGAGACCCAGTACTTC. Its protein product is CASSVVSSAETQYF.

V and J are TRBV6-5 and TRBJ2-7; TRBD1 is a possible D gene (6 bases). This CDR3 comprises 16 residues. The V and J ends lost 7 bases and 2 bases respectively, with 21 bases between them. Germline V CDR1 and CDR2: MNHEY, SVGAGI. The CDR3 nucleotides are TGTGCCAGCACTTCCTCGGGTAGGGGGAGACCCTACGAGCAGTACTTC. Translating it yields CASTSSGRGRPYEQYF.

The V gene is TRBV2, the J gene TRBJ2-5; the D gene is possibly TRBD1 (5 bases). TRBJ2-7 matches the DNA end more closely, so the J call is doubtful. This CDR3 comprises 14 residues. The germline V gene encodes CDR1 SNHLY and CDR2 FYNNEI. CDR3 bases: TGTGCCAGCAGTGGGACATTCCAAGGAGACGAGCAGTACTTC. It codes for CASSGTFQGDEQYF.

The chain carries TRBV5-6 and TRBJ2-5; 8 bases are shared with TRBD1. This CDR3 contains 15 residues. The germline V gene encodes CDR1 SGHDT and CDR2 YYEEEE. Trimming removed 3 bases from V and 2 bases from J; junction bases left unmatched: 6. The CDR3 nucleotides read TGTGCCAGCAGCTGGGGGACAGGCGGTCAAGAGACCCAGTACTTC. Protein sequence: CASSWGTGGQETQYF.

The chain couples TRBV2 to TRBJ1-6, with D perhaps matching TRBD1 (6 bases). Trimming removed 4 bases from V and 2 bases from J, with 15 bases in between. CDR3 length equals 17 residues. Per the germline V gene, CDR1 is SNHLY and CDR2 is FYNNEI. CDR3 loop: CASSAPLGAPYNSPLHF. CDR3 bases: TGTGCCAGCAGTGCCCCTTTGGGGGCGCCCTATAATTCACCCCTCCACTTT.

V is TRBV7-9 and J is TRBJ1-2, with 9 bases that match TRBD1. CDR1 is SEHNR and CDR2 is FQNEAQ in the germline V gene (reference sequence). This CDR3 has 15 residues. After removal of 4 bases from V and 6 bases from J, the junction contained 9 bases not matched to a gene. The DNA of the CDR3 is TGTGCCAGCAGCTACGGACAGGGGAGAGTTGATGGCTACACCTTC. It specifies CASSYGQGRVDGYTF. The variable domain in full, completed from reference TRBV7-9 and TRBJ1-2, reads DTGVSQNPRHKITKRGQNVTFRCDPISEHNRLYWYRQTLGQGPEFLTYFQNEAQLEKSRLLSDRFSAERPKGSFSTLEIQRTEQGDSAMYLCASSYGQGRVDGYTFGSGTRLTVV.

The chain carries TRBV4-2 and TRBJ2-5; 7 bases match TRBD2. The V gene's germline CDR1 is LGHNA and CDR2 YNFKEQ. The CDR3 runs 15 residues. J lost 0 bases, V lost 2 bases, and 3 bases had no gene match. The CDR3 loop reads CASSQKRGNQETQYF. The CDR3 nucleotides are TGTGCCAGCAGCCAAAAGCGGGGCAACCAAGAGACCCAGTACTTC.